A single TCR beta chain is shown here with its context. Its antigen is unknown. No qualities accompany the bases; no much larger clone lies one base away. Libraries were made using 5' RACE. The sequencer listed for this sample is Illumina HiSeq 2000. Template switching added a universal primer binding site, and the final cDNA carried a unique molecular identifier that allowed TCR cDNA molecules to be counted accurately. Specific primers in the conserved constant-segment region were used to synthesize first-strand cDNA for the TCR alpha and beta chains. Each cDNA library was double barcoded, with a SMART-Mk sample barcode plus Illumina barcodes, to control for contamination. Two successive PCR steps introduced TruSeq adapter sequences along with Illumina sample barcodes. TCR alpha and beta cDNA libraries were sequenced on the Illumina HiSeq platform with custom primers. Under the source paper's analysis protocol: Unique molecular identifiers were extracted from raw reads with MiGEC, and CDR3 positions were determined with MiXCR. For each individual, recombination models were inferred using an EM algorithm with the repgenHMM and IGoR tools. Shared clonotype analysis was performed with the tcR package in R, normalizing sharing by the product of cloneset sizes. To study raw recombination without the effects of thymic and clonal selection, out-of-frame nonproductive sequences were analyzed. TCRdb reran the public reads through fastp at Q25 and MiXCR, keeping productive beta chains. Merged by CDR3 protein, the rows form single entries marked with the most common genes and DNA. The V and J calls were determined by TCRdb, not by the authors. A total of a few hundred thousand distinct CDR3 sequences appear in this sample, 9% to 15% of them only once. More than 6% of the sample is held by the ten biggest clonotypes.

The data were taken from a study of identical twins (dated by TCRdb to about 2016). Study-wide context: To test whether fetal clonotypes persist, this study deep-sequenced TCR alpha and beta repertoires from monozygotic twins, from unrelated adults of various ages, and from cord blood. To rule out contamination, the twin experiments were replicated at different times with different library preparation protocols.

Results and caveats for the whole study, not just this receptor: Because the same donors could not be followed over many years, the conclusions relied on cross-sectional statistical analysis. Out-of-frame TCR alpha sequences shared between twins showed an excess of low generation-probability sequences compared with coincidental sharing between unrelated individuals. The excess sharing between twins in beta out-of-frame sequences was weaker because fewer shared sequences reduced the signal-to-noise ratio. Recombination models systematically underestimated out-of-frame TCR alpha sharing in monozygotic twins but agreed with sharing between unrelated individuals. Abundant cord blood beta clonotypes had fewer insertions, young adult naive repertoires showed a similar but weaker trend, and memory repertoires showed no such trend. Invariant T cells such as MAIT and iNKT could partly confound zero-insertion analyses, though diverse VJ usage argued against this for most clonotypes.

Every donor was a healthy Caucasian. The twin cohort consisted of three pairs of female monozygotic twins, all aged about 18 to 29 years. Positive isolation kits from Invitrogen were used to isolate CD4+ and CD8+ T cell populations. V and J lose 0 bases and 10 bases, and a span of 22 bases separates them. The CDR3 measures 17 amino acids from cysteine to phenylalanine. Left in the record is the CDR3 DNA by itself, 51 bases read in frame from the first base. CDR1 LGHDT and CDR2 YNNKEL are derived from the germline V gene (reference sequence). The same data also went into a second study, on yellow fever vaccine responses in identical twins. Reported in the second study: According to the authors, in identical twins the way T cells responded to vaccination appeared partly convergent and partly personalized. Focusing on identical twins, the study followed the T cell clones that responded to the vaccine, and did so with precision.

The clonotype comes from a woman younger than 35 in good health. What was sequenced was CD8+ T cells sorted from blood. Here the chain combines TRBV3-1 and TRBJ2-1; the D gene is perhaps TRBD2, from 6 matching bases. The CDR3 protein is CASSQEKWDFPPGEQFF. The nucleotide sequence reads TGTGCCAGCAGCCAAGAAAAATGGGACTTCCCACCAGGAGAGCAGTTCTTC.